Detailed here is one T cell receptor (beta chain). The data are from a study of blood T cell repertoires in COVID-19. Whole-study context: The study drew acute and convalescent COVID-19 samples from the United States, Italy and Spain.

As originally analysed: Using reference gene primer amplification, nucleated cell counts were estimated. Measured with immunoSEQ multiplex PCR; TCRdb has only the in-frame clones, and not every one. The DNA gave D and trimming, while V, J and clone size come from that table. The data contain approximately 470,000 clones, approximately 83% of them singletons. With V trimmed by 4 bases and J by 6 bases, 15 bases remained unmatched. The V gene's germline CDR1 is LGHNA and CDR2 YNFKEQ. The CDR3 length is 17 residues. The J gene is TRBJ1-5, the V gene TRBV4-2, with 7 nucleotides matching TRBD1. The receptor was derived from a human donor in a cohort sampled during active COVID-19. Sequences were obtained from peripheral blood. This CDR3 is CASSPNGVGGWGQPQHF. The CDR3 DNA is TGTGCCAGCAGCCCCAACGGGGTAGGGGGCTGGGGTCAGCCCCAGCATTTT.